The rows below give T cell receptor beta chains drawn from one sample of a study of cytomegalovirus exposure and HLA in healthy donors. The protocol was immunoSEQ multiplex PCR, while the TCRdb copy is restricted to in-frame clones and leaves out a portion. In the table there are around 86,000 clones, 85% to 95% of which are singletons. Sequencing input: PBMCs. These receptors were taken from a woman under 40 in good health and CMV-seropositive. Both conserved end residues are part of each CDR3. A D gene is named only where the DNA matches it firmly. Size is stated for part of the rows, as once, few or many counts, or as a class when the clone is expanded.

V gene	clone size	D gene	J gene	CDR3 protein	CDR3 DNA
TRBV9	-	-	TRBJ2-2	CASSVGVGMEGVVTGELFF	TGTGCCAGCAGCGTAGGGGTAGGGATGGAGGGTGTCGTCACCGGGGAGCTGTTTTTT
TRBV7-2	-	-	TRBJ2-7	CASSLGPQNIGTF	TGTGCCAGCAGCTTAGGCCCCCAGAATATTGGCACCTTC
TRBV27	-	-	TRBJ1-2	CASRSGVWGYTF	TGTGCCAGCAGGTCAGGCGTTTGGGGCTACACCTTC
TRBV28	-	-	TRBJ1-2	CASSPNQQGLGGYTF	TGTGCCAGCAGTCCGAACCAGCAGGGCCTAGGTGGCTACACCTTC
TRBV18	-	TRBD1	TRBJ1-2	CASSPERTGLASYGYTF	TGTGCCAGCTCACCAGAGCGGACAGGCCTTGCGAGCTATGGCTACACCTTC
TRBV5-4	-	-	TRBJ2-5	CASTEGLQETQYF	TGTGCCAGCACCGAGGGACTCCAAGAGACCCAGTACTTC
TRBV4-3	few	TRBD1	TRBJ1-2	CASSQKLTGGYGYTF	TGCGCCAGCAGCCAAAAACTCACAGGGGGCTATGGCTACACCTTC
TRBV11-2	-	-	TRBJ2-7	CASSLGLTPTYEQYF	TGTGCCAGCAGCTTAGGGTTGACTCCCACCTACGAGCAGTACTTC
TRBV28	-	TRBD1	TRBJ2-6	CASSKRQGVLSGANVLTF	TGTGCCAGCAGTAAACGACAGGGAGTACTCTCTGGGGCCAACGTCCTGACTTTC
TRBV9	-	TRBD2	TRBJ2-7	CASSPGLAGYEQYF	TGTGCCAGCAGCCCGGGACTAGCGGGATACGAGCAGTACTTC
TRBV18	-	-	TRBJ2-1	CASSPATGTNEQFF	TGTGCCAGCTCACCAGCGACAGGCACCAATGAGCAGTTCTTC
TRBV19	-	TRBD2	TRBJ2-4	CASSISGGNIQYF	TGTGCCAGTAGTATTTCGGGGGGAAACATTCAGTACTTC
TRBV25-1	-	-	TRBJ1-2	CASSEVGRGSGRDGYTF	TGTGCCAGCAGTGAAGTCGGGAGAGGGTCAGGGCGGGATGGCTACACCTTC
TRBV4-2	-	-	TRBJ2-1	CASSQDRLVGEQFF	TGTGCCAGCAGCCAAGATCGGCTAGTCGGTGAGCAGTTCTTC
TRBV27	-	-	TRBJ2-1	CASSYGGSSYNEQFF	TGTGCCAGCAGTTACGGGGGTAGCTCCTACAATGAGCAGTTCTTC